This T cell receptor (beta chain) is from a study of PD-1 blockade in classical Hodgkin lymphoma. The study, taken as a whole, reports: Reports described newly diagnosed patients as having lower baseline TCR diversity than healthy donors.

About this clone itself: Its antigen is unidentified.

The CDR3 runs 15 residues. CDR1 is WSHSY and CDR2 is SAAADI in the germline V gene. Trimming cost V 2 bases and J 3 bases, with 11 bases left between them. This table comes from immunoSEQ multiplex PCR, and its TCRdb copy is limited to in-frame clones, with some not included. The top ten clones hold 30% to 35% of a sample with thousands of clones, roughly 79% of them seen once. Each patient relapsed following autologous stem cell transplantation, and prior brentuximab vedotin exposure differed. Patients reached a best response of complete response, partial response or progressive disease. This chain joins TRBV10-2 and TRBJ2-1; D uncertain. This receptor was obtained from a human donor with classical Hodgkin lymphoma. The sequences come from peripheral blood mononuclear cells (PBMCs), collected before the second cycle of nivolumab. CDR3 nucleotides: TGCGCCAGCAGTGAGGGGTCCCAATACTACAATGAGCAGTTCTTC. This gives the protein CASSEGSQYYNEQFF.